A selection of T cell receptor beta chains follows, all from one sample in a study of cytomegalovirus exposure and HLA in healthy donors. Method: immunoSEQ multiplex PCR; TCRdb's copy keeps in-frame clones and lacks some. This sample has around 120,000 clones, with around three quarters found just once. Sequencing was performed on PBMCs. The receptor source for this set is a female donor in good health and CMV-seropositive. CDR3s include the opening cysteine and the closing phenylalanine or tryptophan. D genes are given only for firm matches. Not every row has a clone size; where given, it reads once, few, many or a size class.

>TRBD1|NA|TRBJ2-7|TRBV7-2
CASSRGQGGDEQYF
TGTGCCAGCAGCCGTGGACAGGGTGGCGACGAGCAGTACTTC
>TRBD1|NA|TRBJ1-3|TRBV7-6
CASSLAGTGSSGNTIYF
TGTGCCAGCAGCTTAGCCGGGACAGGGAGCTCTGGAAACACCATATATTTT
>TRBD2|NA|TRBJ2-1|TRBV30
CAWRGGPISYNEQFF
TGTGCCTGGAGGGGAGGGCCTATCTCCTACAATGAGCAGTTCTTC
>TRBD1|once|TRBJ2-1|TRBV27
CASSLSGTVSYNEQFF
TGTGCCAGCAGTTTATCGGGGACAGTGTCCTACAATGAGCAGTTCTTC
>NA|NA|TRBJ2-5|TRBV29-1
CSAAVGRLMAQYF
TGCAGCGCCGCTGTGGGGCGCCTCATGGCCCAGTACTTC
>NA|NA|TRBJ2-1|TRBV11-2
CASSLGGAAGANHNEQFF
TGTGCCAGCAGCTTAGGTGGGGCCGCGGGGGCAAACCACAATGAGCAGTTCTTC
>NA|few|TRBJ2-3|TRBV7-3
CASSLTPARTDTQYF
TGTGCCAGCAGCTTAACCCCGGCTAGGACAGATACGCAGTATTTT
>NA|NA|TRBJ2-7|TRBV7-9
CASSLGGHRSYEQYF
TGTGCCAGCAGCTTAGGCGGGCACCGCTCCTACGAGCAGTACTTC
>NA|once|TRBJ2-5|TRBV11-3
CASSPGQTDLIAQYF
TGTGCCAGCAGCCCAGGACAGACCGATTTAATTGCCCAGTACTTC
>TRBD1|NA|TRBJ1-2|TRBV9
CASSVNRGHGYTF
TGTGCCAGCAGCGTAAACAGGGGGCACGGCTACACCTTC
>TRBD2|NA|TRBJ2-5|TRBV5-1
CASHGVGGSAKTQYF
TGCGCCAGCCATGGCGTCGGCGGGAGTGCGAAGACCCAGTACTTC
>TRBD1|NA|TRBJ1-4|TRBV9
CASSVGGTDTTNEKLFF
TGTGCCAGCAGCGTAGGGGGGACAGATACAACTAATGAAAAACTGTTTTTT
>NA|few|TRBJ2-3|TRBV6-4
CASSDNPGGTDTQYF
TGTGCCAGCAGTGACAATCCAGGGGGCACAGATACGCAGTATTTT
>NA|NA|TRBJ2-1|TRBV11-3
CASSLQGNEQFF
TGTGCCAGCAGCTTACAGGGGAATGAGCAGTTCTTC
>NA|NA|TRBJ1-1|TRBV7-9
CASSFSGRGEAFF
TGTGCCAGCAGCTTCTCTGGACGGGGTGAAGCTTTCTTT
>NA|NA|TRBJ1-3|TRBV25-1
CASSETKTRNTIYF
TGTGCCAGCAGTGAAACTAAAACCCGAAACACCATATATTTT
>NA|NA|TRBJ2-7|TRBV27
CASALGGSYEQYF
TGTGCCAGCGCTCTTGGCGGCTCCTACGAGCAGTACTTC
>TRBD2|NA|TRBJ2-5|TRBV28
CASSLLAGGREQYF
TGTGCCAGCAGTTTACTAGCGGGAGGGCGGGAGCAGTACTTC
>NA|NA|TRBJ2-5|TRBV19
CASSLGTGDQETQYF
TGTGCCAGTAGTCTAGGGACGGGAGACCAAGAGACCCAGTACTTC
>NA|NA|TRBJ2-6|TRBV5-1
CASSPMVGSGANVLTF
TGCGCCAGCAGCCCAATGGTCGGCTCTGGGGCCAACGTCCTGACTTTC
>NA|NA|TRBJ2-1|TRBV6-6
CASSWAQERLGSGQFF
TGTGCCAGCAGTTGGGCACAGGAAAGGCTGGGATCAGGGCAGTTCTTC
>NA|NA|TRBJ2-5|TRBV28
CASSGGPVETQYF
TGTGCCAGCAGCGGAGGGCCGGTGGAGACCCAGTACTTC
>NA|NA|TRBJ2-5|TRBV30
CAWSVLSTKETQYF
TGTGCCTGGAGTGTACTATCTACCAAAGAGACCCAGTACTTC
>TRBD2|NA|TRBJ2-1|TRBV30
CAWSVQRSREGLRHNEQFF
TGTGCCTGGAGTGTACAAAGGTCGCGGGAGGGCCTTCGCCACAATGAGCAGTTCTTC
>TRBD1|NA|TRBJ2-7|TRBV29-1
CSVEVGDRVYEQYF
TGCAGCGTTGAAGTTGGGGACAGGGTCTACGAGCAGTACTTC
>NA|few|TRBJ2-7|TRBV27
CASSFRPRATSYEQYF
TGTGCCAGCAGTTTTCGGCCCCGAGCGACGTCCTACGAGCAGTACTTC
>NA|NA|TRBJ2-6|TRBV6-5
CASSSSSSGANVLTF
TGTGCCAGCAGTTCTAGCTCCTCTGGGGCCAACGTCCTGACTTTC
>NA|once|TRBJ2-3|TRBV4-3
CASSQETRGQYTQYF
TGCGCCAGCAGCCAAGAGACCAGGGGCCAATATACGCAGTATTTT
>NA|NA|TRBJ2-7|TRBV5-5
CASSLASSSYEQYF
TGTGCCAGCAGCTTGGCGTCCAGCTCCTACGAGCAGTACTTC
>NA|NA|TRBJ2-2|TRBV27
CASSSRGGGWNRELFF
TGTGCCAGCAGTTCCCGCGGGGGCGGGTGGAACCGGGAGCTGTTTTTT
>TRBD1|NA|TRBJ1-2|TRBV18
CASSPRGQGGYGYTF
TGTGCCAGCTCACCACGGGGACAGGGTGGCTATGGCTACACCTTC
>NA|NA|TRBJ2-5|TRBV6-5
CASGIDSRETQYF
TGTGCCAGCGGAATAGACAGCCGAGAGACCCAGTACTTC
>NA|NA|TRBJ1-4|TRBV30
CAWSETGLKLFF
TGTGCCTGGAGTGAAACAGGGTTAAAACTGTTTTTT
>NA|NA|TRBJ1-2|TRBV5-5
CASSLDAGNIYGYTF
TGTGCCAGCAGCTTGGATGCAGGGAATATATATGGCTACACCTTC
>TRBD1|NA|TRBJ1-1|TRBV2
CASSGGQRMDTEAFF
TGTGCCAGCAGTGGGGGACAGAGAATGGACACTGAAGCTTTCTTT
>TRBD1|NA|TRBJ1-2|TRBV28
CASSPGGSYGYTF
TGTGCCAGCAGTCCAGGGGGGTCATATGGCTACACCTTC
>TRBD1|NA|TRBJ2-2|TRBV30
CAWSVQGIGELFF
TGTGCCTGGAGCGTACAGGGGATCGGGGAGCTGTTTTTT
>NA|NA|TRBJ2-7|TRBV29-1
CSVVGGGGGREQYF
TGCAGCGTTGTGGGAGGGGGAGGCGGAAGGGAGCAGTACTTC
>TRBD1|NA|TRBJ1-3|TRBV18
CASSPQGGHSGNTIYF
TGTGCCAGCTCACCTCAGGGGGGACACTCTGGAAACACCATATATTTT
>TRBD2|NA|TRBJ2-1|TRBV27
CASSNPWGGNEQFF
TGTGCCAGCAGTAACCCCTGGGGGGGGAATGAGCAGTTCTTC
>TRBD2|NA|TRBJ2-4|TRBV28
CASRMTSGTAKNIQYF
TGTGCCAGCAGGATGACTAGCGGGACAGCCAAAAACATTCAGTACTTC
>TRBD2|NA|TRBJ2-7|TRBV27
CASSLSGRDSYEQYF
TGTGCCAGCAGTTTAAGCGGGAGGGACTCCTACGAGCAGTACTTC
>TRBD2|NA|TRBJ2-3|TRBV6-5
CASSGRLTDTQYF
TGTGCCAGTAGCGGGAGGCTAACAGATACGCAGTATTTT